Listed below are T cell receptor beta chains from one sample, sequenced in a study of CD8+ T cells in alopecia areata. Only in-frame clones appear in the TCRdb table, and some are missing; sequencing was by immunoSEQ multiplex PCR. The repertoire includes around 120,000 clones, around 64% of them detected once, and around 2.8% sits in the top ten. Sequencing input: CD4+ T cells sorted from blood. The source is a human donor in good health. Each CDR3 is given with its conserved first and last residue. A row's size may be missing; if present it is once, few, many or a size class.

CDR3aa	v_gene	j_gene	abundance
CASSVSSGGARETQYF	TRBV9	TRBJ2-5	-
CASSQDQGTGRDIHF	TRBV4-2	TRBJ1-6	-
CASSLSRERGLTYGYTF	TRBV7-9	TRBJ1-2	-
CSVSDRSRADTQYF	TRBV29-1	TRBJ2-3	-
CASTLGTSHNNEQFF	TRBV19	TRBJ2-1	-
CASSFLAAGNQPQHF	TRBV27	TRBJ1-5	-
CASSKTEGSSYEQYF	TRBV11-2	TRBJ2-7	-
CASSIGQEYNEQFF	TRBV19	TRBJ2-1	-
CASSPRGRETQYF	TRBV5-6	TRBJ2-5	-
CAWSVASSGAEETQYF	TRBV30	TRBJ2-5	-
CASSLPLPGQAGYTF	TRBV5-6	TRBJ1-2	-
CASSFTDTQYF	TRBV5-4	TRBJ2-3	few
CASSPRTGGSYEQYF	TRBV10-1	TRBJ2-7	-
CSVAPGAGANVLTF	TRBV29-1	TRBJ2-6	-
CASSGQGSQPQHF	TRBV6-6	TRBJ1-5	few
CASSWDSGTQYF	TRBV7-2	TRBJ2-3	few
CSVTRGSYEQYF	TRBV29-1	TRBJ2-7	few
CASSLATNQPQHF	TRBV5-6	TRBJ1-5	-
CASNRGAGGGTDTQYF	TRBV2	TRBJ2-3	-
CASSPRQGTGEQYF	TRBV18	TRBJ2-7	-
CAWSPGTADNQPQHF	TRBV30	TRBJ1-5	-
CASSVGQGPQPQHF	TRBV9	TRBJ1-5	-
CASSASSVGTNTQYF	TRBV9	TRBJ2-3	-
CSAMPGTSWSTGELFF	TRBV29-1	TRBJ2-2	-
CAVWGQPTGELFF	TRBV30	TRBJ2-2	-
CASSYSTGTEAFF	TRBV6-6	TRBJ1-1	many
CASSDHQGAGTEAFF	TRBV6-1	TRBJ1-1	-
CSVGPSAQETQYF	TRBV29-1	TRBJ2-5	-
CASSPQAGGPQETQYF	TRBV9	TRBJ2-5	-
CAWERPSGNTIYF	TRBV30	TRBJ1-3	few
CASSIRDKIYGYTF	TRBV6-1	TRBJ1-2	few
CASSGGLLFTEAFF	TRBV5-1	TRBJ1-1	few
CASSLEGATEAFF	TRBV7-9	TRBJ1-1	-
CASSFDSSYGYTF	TRBV7-2	TRBJ1-2	-
CASSAAGYYGYTF	TRBV6-1	TRBJ1-2	-
CASSLVAGPSTDTQYF	TRBV5-1	TRBJ2-3	-
CSGNLNTEAFF	TRBV29-1	TRBJ1-1	-